The clone carrying this TCR beta chain was detected ten times or more. These data belong to a study of T cells in Graves' hyperthyroidism and ophthalmopathy. RNA transcripts yielded amplified TCR beta CDR3 regions. The HTBI set primed first-round TCR CDR3 RT-PCR. TCRdb reanalysed the multiplex PCR reads using MiXCR and keeps one entry per CDR3 protein. This sample has some 720,000 distinct CDR3 sequences, with roughly 17% found just once. CDR3 size: 15 residues. Germline-derived CDR1 and CDR2 are SEHNR and FQNEAQ (reference sequence). V was pared by 5 bases and J by 0 bases, with 12 bases between. The clonotype was recovered from a man younger than 35 with Graves' hyperthyroidism. The rearrangement joins TRBV7-9 to TRBJ2-3; D possibly corresponds to TRBD2 (6 bases). The specimen sequenced was blood. CDR3 coding DNA: TGTGCCAGCAGCCCTCGGAGGGTTAGCACAGATACGCAGTATTTT. It encodes CASSPRRVSTDTQYF. Combining the CDR3 with reference TRBV7-9 and TRBJ2-3 gives the whole variable domain DTGVSQNPRHKITKRGQNVTFRCDPISEHNRLYWYRQTLGQGPEFLTYFQNEAQLEKSRLLSDRFSAERPKGSFSTLEIQRTEQGDSAMYLCASSPRRVSTDTQYFGPGTRLTVL.